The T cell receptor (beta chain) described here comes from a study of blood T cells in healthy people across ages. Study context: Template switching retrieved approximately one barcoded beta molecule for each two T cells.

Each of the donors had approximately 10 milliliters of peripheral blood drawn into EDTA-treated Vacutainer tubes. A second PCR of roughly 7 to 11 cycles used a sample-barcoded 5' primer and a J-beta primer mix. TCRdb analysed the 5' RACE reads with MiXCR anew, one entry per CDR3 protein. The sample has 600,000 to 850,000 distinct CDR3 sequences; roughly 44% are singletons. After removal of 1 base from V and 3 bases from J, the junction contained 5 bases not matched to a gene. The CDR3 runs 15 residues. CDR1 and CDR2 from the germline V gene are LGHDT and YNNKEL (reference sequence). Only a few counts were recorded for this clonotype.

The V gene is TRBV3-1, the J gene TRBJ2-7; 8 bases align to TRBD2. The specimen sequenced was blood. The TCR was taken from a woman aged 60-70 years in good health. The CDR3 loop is CASSQASGPFYEQYF. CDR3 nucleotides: TGTGCCAGCAGCCAAGCTAGCGGGCCCTTCTACGAGCAGTACTTC.